This T cell receptor (beta chain) was recovered during a study of shared clonotypes between healthy human individuals. Original analysis: Junction-only immunoSEQ sequences carried no quality scores, so filtering differed. Assay used: immunoSEQ multiplex PCR; TCRdb lists only in-frame clones, some missing. V, J and clone size reflect that table, while D and trimming were determined from the DNA. The data contain 1,500,000 or so clones, around 97% of them seen just once; the ten biggest clones take up 1% to 1.5%. The germline V and J ends were trimmed by 5 bases and 2 bases, with 8 bases remaining between them. Germline-derived CDR1 and CDR2 are SGHTA and FQGNSA. CDR3 length equals 13 residues.

Sequencing input: naive CD4+ T cells sorted from blood. The subset here: CD45RA+ positively selected. This rearrangement joins TRBV7-2 to TRBJ2-3; no clear D gene. The sequence came from a man under 40 in good health. The CDR3 loop is CASSGVHTDTQYF. The CDR3 coding sequence is TGTGCCAGCAGCGGGGTCCACACAGATACGCAGTATTTT.